This T cell receptor beta chain is from a study of cytomegalovirus exposure and HLA in healthy donors. Whole-study results and caveats: Some V segments (TRBV6-2 and TRBV6-3 among them) were excluded as indistinguishable.

For this clone: Its antigen remains unidentified.

Germline V gives CDR1 SGHKS, CDR2 YYEKEE (reference sequence). This CDR3 has 15 amino acids. V lost 4 bases and J lost 3; bases outside the gene matches: 5. In the PCR, 60 Vbeta and 13 Jbeta primers were used. Assay used: immunoSEQ multiplex PCR; TCRdb lists only in-frame clones, some missing. The profile shows 120,000 to 150,000 clones, under 85% of them singletons. The clonotype comes from a woman aged 40 to 55 in good health and CMV-seropositive. The J gene is TRBJ2-2, the V gene TRBV5-5; 8 nucleotides line up with TRBD1. The sequencing sample was made of PBMCs. CDR3 DNA: TGTGCCAGCAGCGACGGGACAGGAGACACCGGGGAGCTGTTTTTT. This codes for CASSDGTGDTGELFF.